This T cell receptor beta chain was recorded in a study of blood T cell repertoires in COVID-19. Overall study context: Samples taken during acute and convalescent COVID-19 were collected in the United States, Italy and Spain. Nucleic acid was either cDNA or gDNA, and it came from T cells, B-cell-depleted T cells, or PBMCs.

Authors' data handling: Amplification with reference gene primers provided the estimates of nucleated cell counts. TCRdb's copy holds only in-frame clones and misses some; the assay was immunoSEQ multiplex PCR. Clonal size and the V and J genes are those of that table, whereas D and trimming came from the DNA. The sample records about 290,000 clones, about nine tenths being singletons. V was clipped by 4 bases and J by 6 bases, with 7 bases between them. The CDR3 has 11 amino acids. Germline V gives CDR1 MNHEY, CDR2 SVGAGI. The rearrangement joins TRBV6-5 to TRBJ2-7; D is ambiguous. Material: peripheral blood. The TCR was taken from a woman between 25 and 40 years old with active or convalescent COVID-19. The CDR3 protein is CASSSTVEQYF. The CDR3 DNA reads as TGTGCCAGCAGTTCTACAGTCGAGCAGTACTTC.